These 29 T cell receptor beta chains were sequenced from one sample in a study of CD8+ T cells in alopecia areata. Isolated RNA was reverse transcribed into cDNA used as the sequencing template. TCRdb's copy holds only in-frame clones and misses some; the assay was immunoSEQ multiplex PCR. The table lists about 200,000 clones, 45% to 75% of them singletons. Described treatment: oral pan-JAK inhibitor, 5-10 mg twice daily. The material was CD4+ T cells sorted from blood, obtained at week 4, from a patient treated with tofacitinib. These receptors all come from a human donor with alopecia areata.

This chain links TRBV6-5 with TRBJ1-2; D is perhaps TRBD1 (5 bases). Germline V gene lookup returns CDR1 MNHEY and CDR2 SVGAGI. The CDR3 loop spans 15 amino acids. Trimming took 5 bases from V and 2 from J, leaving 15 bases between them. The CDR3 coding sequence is TGTGCCAGCAGTAACCACCTACAGGCGAACTATGGCTACACCTTC. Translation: CASSNHLQANYGYTF.

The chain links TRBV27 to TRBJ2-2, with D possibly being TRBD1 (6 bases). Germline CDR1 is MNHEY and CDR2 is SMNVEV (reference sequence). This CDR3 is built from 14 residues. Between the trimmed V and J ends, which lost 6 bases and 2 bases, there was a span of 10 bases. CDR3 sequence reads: CASRAGVNTGELFF. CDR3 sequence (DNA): TGTGCCAGCAGGGCAGGGGTTAACACCGGGGAGCTGTTTTTT.

The CDR3 nucleotides read TGTGCCAGCAGCCCAAGGGGACTAGCGGCCCAAGAGACCCAGTACTTC. As protein: CASSPRGLAAQETQYF. The chain is built from TRBV7-2 and TRBJ2-5; the match to TRBD2 covers 11 bases. The germline gives CDR1 SGHTA, CDR2 FQGNSA. V trimming: 5 bases; J trimming: 1 base; junction bases outside the gene matches: 6. The CDR3 runs 16 residues.

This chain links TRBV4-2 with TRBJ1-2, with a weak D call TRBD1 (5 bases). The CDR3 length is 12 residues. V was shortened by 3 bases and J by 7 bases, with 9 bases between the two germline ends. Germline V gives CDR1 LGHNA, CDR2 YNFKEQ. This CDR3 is CASSQRQGGYTF. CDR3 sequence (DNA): TGTGCCAGCAGCCAGAGGCAGGGTGGCTACACCTTC.

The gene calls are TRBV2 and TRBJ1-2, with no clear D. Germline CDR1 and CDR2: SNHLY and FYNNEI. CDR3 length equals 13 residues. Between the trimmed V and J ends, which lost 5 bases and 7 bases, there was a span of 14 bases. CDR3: CASSLGRDRGYTF. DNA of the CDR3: TGTGCCAGCAGTCTAGGAAGGGATCGTGGCTACACCTTC.

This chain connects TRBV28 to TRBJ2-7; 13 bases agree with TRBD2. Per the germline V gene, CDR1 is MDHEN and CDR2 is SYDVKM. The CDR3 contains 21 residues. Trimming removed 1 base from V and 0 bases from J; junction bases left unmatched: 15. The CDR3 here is CASSLSDGQLAGGRSSYEQYF. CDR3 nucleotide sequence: TGTGCCAGCAGTTTATCTGACGGACAACTAGCGGGGGGGAGGAGCTCCTACGAGCAGTACTTC.

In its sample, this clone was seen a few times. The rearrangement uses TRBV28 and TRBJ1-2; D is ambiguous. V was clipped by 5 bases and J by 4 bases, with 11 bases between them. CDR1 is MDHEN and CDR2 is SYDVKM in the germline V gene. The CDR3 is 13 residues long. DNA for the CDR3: TGTGCCAGCAGTCGTACAGCTATCTATGGCTACACCTTC. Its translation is CASSRTAIYGYTF.

This chain's CDR3 is CASSPWTANTEAFF. In DNA form, the CDR3 reads TGTGCCAGCAGCCCGTGGACAGCGAACACTGAAGCTTTCTTT. V is TRBV7-9 and J is TRBJ1-1, with a weak D call TRBD1 (6 bases). The CDR3 sequence is 14 residues long. CDR1 and CDR2 (germline): SEHNR, FQNEAQ (reference sequence). V was clipped by 5 bases and J by 1 base, with 11 bases between them.

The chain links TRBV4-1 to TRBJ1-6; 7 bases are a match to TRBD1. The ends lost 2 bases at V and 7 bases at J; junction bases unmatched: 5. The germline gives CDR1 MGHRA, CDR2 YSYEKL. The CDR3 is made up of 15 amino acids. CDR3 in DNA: TGCGCCAGCAGCCAACTGACAGGGCGCAATTCACCCCTCCACTTT. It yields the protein CASSQLTGRNSPLHF.

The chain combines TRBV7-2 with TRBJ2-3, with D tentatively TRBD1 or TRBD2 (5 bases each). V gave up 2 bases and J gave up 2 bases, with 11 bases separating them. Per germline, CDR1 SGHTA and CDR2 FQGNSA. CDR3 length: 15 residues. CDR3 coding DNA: TGTGCCAGCAGCTTACGCCCCGGGGCCACAGATACGCAGTATTTT. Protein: CASSLRPGATDTQYF.

The DNA for the CDR3 is TGTGCTAGTGGAATACAGGGTAGGGGCAATGAGCAGTTCTTC. This codes for CASGIQGRGNEQFF. V is TRBV12-5 and J is TRBJ2-1; D is perhaps TRBD1 (6 bases). The CDR3 is 14 residues long. The germline CDR1 and CDR2 sequences are LGHNT and FRNRAP. V lost 6 bases and J 6 bases, leaving 15 bases between the germline ends.

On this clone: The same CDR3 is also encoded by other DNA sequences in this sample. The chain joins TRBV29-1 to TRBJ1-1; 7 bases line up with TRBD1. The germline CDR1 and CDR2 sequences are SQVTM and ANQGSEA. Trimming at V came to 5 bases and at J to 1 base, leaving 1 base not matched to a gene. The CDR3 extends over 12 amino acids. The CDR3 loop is CSVWTGNTEAFF. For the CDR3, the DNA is TGCAGCGTTTGGACAGGGAACACTGAAGCTTTCTTT.

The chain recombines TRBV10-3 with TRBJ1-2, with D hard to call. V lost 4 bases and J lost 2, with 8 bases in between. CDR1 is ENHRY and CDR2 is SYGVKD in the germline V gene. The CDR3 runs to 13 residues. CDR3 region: CAISADTNYGYTF. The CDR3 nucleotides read TGTGCCATCAGTGCAGACACCAACTATGGCTACACCTTC.

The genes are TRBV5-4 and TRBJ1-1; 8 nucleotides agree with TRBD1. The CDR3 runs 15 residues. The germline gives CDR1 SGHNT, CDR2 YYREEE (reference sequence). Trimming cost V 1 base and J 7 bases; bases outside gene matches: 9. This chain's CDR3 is CASSLFSRGLDEAFF. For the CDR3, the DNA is TGTGCCAGCAGCTTGTTCTCCAGGGGGCTTGATGAAGCTTTCTTT. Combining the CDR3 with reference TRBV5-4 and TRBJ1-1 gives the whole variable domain ETGVTQSPTHLIKTRGQQVTLRCSSQSGHNTVSWYQQALGQGPQFIFQYYREEENGRGNFPPRFSGLQFPNYSSELNVNALELDDSALYLCASSLFSRGLDEAFFGQGTRLTVV.

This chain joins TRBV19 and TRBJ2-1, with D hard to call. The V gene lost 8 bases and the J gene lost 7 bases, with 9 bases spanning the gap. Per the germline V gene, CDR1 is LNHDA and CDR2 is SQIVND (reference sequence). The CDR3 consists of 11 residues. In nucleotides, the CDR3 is TGTGCCAGTTCCTCCGAGAATGAGCAGTTCTTC. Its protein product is CASSSENEQFF.

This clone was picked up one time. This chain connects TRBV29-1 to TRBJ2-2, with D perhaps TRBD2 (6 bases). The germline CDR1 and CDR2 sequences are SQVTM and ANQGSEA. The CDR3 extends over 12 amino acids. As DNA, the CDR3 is TGCAGTCTTAAGGAGGGAACCGGGGAGCTGTTTTTT. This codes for CSLKEGTGELFF.

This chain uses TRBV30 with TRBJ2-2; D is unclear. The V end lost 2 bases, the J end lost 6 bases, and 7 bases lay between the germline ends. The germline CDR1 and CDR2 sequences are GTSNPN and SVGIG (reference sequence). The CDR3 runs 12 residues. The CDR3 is CAWSNSAGELFF. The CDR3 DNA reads TGTGCCTGGAGTAACAGCGCCGGGGAGCTGTTTTTT.

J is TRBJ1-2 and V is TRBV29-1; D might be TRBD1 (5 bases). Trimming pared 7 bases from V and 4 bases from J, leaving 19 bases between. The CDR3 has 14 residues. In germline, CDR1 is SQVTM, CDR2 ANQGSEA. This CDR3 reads CSALPGAGGYGYTF. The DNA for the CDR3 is TGCAGCGCACTCCCCGGGGCTGGAGGCTATGGCTACACCTTC. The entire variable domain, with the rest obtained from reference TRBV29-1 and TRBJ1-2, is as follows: SAVISQKPSRDICQRGTSLTIQCQVDSQVTMMFWYRQQPGQSLTLIATANQGSEATYESGFVIDKFPISRPNLTFSTLTVSNMSPEDSSIYLCSALPGAGGYGYTFGSGTRLTVV.

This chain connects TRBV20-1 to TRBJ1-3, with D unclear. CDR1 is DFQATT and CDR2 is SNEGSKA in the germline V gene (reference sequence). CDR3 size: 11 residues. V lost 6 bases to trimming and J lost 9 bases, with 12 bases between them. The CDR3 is CSARAPGTIYF. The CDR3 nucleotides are TGCAGTGCCCGTGCCCCCGGCACCATATATTTT.

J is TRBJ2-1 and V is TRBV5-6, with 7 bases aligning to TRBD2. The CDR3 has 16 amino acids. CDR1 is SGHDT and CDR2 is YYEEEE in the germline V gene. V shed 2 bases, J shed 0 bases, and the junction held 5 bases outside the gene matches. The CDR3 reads CASSFLAAISYNEQFF. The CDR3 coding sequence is TGTGCCAGCAGCTTTCTAGCGGCCATCTCCTACAATGAGCAGTTCTTC.

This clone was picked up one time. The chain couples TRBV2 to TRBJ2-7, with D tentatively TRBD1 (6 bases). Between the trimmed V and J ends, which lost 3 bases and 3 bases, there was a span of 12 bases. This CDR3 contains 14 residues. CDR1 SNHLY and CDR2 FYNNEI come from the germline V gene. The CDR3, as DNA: TGTGCCAGCAGTGAGGGGGCAGGGAACTACGAGCAGTACTTC. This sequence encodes CASSEGAGNYEQYF.

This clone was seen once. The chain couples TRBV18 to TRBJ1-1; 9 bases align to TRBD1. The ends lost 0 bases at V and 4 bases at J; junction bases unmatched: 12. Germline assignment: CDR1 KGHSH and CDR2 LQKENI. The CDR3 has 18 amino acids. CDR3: CASSPPNRGRASGTEAFF. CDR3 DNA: TGTGCCAGCTCACCACCGAACAGGGGGCGGGCGTCTGGCACTGAAGCTTTCTTT.

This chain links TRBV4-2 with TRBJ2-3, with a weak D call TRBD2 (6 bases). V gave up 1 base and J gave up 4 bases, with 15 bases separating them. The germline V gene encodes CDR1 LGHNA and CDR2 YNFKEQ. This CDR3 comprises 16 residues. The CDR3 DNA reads TGTGCCAGCAGCCAAGGAGCGGGCTACGAGTCAGATACGCAGTATTTT. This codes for CASSQGAGYESDTQYF.

In DNA form, the CDR3 reads TGCAGCGCCCTCGGACTAGCGACGAACACCGGGGAGCTGTTTTTT. It translates to CSALGLATNTGELFF. The chain couples TRBV29-1 to TRBJ2-2; 9 positions match TRBD2. Germline CDR1 reads SQVTM; CDR2 reads ANQGSEA. The ends lost 7 bases at V and 0 bases at J; junction bases unmatched: 6. CDR3 size: 15 residues.

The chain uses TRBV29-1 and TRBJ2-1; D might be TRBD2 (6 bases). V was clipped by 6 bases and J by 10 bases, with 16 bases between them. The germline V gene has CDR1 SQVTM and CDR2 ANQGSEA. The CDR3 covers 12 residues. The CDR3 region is CSVLNPGEEQFF. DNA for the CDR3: TGCAGCGTCCTAAACCCGGGGGAGGAGCAGTTCTTC.

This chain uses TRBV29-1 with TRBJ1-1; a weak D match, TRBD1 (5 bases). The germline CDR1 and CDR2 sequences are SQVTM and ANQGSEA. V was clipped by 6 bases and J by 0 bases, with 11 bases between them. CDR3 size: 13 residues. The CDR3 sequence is CSVLGLMNTEAFF. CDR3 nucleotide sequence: TGCAGCGTCTTGGGACTGATGAACACTGAAGCTTTCTTT.

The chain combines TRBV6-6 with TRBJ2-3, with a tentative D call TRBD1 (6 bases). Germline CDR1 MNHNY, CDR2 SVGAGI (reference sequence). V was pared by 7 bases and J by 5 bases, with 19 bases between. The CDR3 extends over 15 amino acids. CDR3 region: CASTPEQGWGDTQYF. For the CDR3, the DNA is TGTGCCAGCACTCCAGAACAGGGATGGGGAGATACGCAGTATTTT.

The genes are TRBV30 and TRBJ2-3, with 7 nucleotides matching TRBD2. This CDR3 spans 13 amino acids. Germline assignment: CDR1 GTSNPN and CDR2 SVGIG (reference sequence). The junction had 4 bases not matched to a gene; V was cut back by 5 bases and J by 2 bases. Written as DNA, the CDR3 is TGTGCCTGGCTAGCGGACCACACAGATACGCAGTATTTT. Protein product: CAWLADHTDTQYF.

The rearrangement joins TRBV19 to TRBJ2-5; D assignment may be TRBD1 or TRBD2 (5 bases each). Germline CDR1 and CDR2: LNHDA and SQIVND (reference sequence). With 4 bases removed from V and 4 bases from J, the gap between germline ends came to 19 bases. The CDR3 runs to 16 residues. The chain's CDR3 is CASSNGRDTQGETQYF. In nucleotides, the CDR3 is TGTGCCAGTAGTAATGGACGGGATACCCAGGGAGAGACCCAGTACTTC.